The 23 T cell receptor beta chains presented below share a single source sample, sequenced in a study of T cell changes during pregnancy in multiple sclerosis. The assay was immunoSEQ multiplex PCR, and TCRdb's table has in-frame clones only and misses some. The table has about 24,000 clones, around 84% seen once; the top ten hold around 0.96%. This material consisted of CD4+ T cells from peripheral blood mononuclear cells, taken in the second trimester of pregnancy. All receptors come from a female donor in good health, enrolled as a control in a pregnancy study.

DNA for the CDR3: TGTGCCAGCAGTAGAGGGAACTCTGGAAACACCATATATTTT. Its protein is CASSRGNSGNTIYF. The chain is built from TRBV6-1 and TRBJ1-3; D is unresolved. V was shortened by 5 bases and J by 0 bases, with 8 bases between the two germline ends. The CDR3 is made up of 14 amino acids. Per germline, CDR1 MNHNS and CDR2 SASEGT.

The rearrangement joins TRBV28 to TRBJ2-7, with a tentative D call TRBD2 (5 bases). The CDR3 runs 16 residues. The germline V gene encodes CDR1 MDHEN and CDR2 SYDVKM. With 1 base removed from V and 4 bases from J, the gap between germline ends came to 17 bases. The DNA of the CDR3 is TGTGCCAGCAGTTTATTTGGGAGAGGTAGATCGTACGAGCAGTACTTC. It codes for CASSLFGRGRSYEQYF.

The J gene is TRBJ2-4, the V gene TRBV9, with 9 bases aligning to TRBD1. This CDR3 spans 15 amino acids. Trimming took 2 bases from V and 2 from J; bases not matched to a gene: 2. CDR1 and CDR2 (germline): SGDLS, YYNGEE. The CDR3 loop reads CASSVGTGPKNIQYF. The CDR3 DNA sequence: TGTGCCAGCAGCGTTGGGACAGGGCCCAAAAACATTCAGTACTTC.

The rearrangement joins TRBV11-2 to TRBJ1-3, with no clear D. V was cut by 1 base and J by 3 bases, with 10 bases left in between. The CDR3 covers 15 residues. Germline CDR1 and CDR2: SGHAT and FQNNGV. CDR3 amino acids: CASSLGFGSGNTIYF. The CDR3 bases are TGTGCCAGCAGCTTAGGTTTCGGGAGTGGAAACACCATATATTTT.

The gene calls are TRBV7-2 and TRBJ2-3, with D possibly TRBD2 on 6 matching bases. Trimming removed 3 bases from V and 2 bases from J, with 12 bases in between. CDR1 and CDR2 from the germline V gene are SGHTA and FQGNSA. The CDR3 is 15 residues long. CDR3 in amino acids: CASSFDSGFTDTQYF. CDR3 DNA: TGTGCCAGCAGCTTCGATAGCGGTTTCACAGATACGCAGTATTTT.

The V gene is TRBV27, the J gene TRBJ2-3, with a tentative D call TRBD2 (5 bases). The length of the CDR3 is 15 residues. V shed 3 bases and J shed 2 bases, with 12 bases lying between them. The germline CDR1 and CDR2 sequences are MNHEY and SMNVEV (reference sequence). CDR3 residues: CASSFGLTNTDTQYF. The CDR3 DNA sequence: TGTGCCAGCAGTTTCGGACTGACGAACACAGATACGCAGTATTTT.

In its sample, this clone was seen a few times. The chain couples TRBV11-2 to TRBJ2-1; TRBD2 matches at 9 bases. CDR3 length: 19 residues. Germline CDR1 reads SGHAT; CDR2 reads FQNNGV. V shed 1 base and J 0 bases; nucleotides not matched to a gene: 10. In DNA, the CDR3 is TGTGCCAGCAGCTTAGGGCGAAAGCTAGCGGGAAGCTCCTACAATGAGCAGTTCTTC. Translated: CASSLGRKLAGSSYNEQFF.

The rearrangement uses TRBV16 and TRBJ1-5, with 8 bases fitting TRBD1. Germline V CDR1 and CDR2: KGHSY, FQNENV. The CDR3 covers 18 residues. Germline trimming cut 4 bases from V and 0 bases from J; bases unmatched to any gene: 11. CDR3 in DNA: TGTGCCAGCAGCCCCTTGGACAGGGTCAAAGATAGCAATCAGCCCCAGCATTTT. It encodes CASSPLDRVKDSNQPQHF.

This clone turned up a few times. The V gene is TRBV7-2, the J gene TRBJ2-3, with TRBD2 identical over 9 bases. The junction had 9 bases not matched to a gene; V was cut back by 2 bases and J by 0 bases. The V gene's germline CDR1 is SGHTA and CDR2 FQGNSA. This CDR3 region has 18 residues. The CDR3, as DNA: TGTGCCAGCAGCTTAAGGAGCGCGGGGGGGTTTAGCACAGATACGCAGTATTTT. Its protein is CASSLRSAGGFSTDTQYF. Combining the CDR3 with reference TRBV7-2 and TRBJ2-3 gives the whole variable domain GAGVSQSPSNKVTEKGKDVELRCDPISGHTALYWYRQSLGQGLEFLIYFQGNSAPDKSGLPSDRFSAERTGGSVSTLTIQRTQQEDSAVYLCASSLRSAGGFSTDTQYFGPGTRLTVL.

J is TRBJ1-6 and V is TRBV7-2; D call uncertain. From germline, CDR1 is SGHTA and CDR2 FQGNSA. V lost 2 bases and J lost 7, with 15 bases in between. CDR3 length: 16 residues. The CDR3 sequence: CASSLIKAAGNSPLHF. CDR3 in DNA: TGTGCCAGCAGCTTAATAAAGGCAGCCGGGAATTCACCCCTCCACTTT. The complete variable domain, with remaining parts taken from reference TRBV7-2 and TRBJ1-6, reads GAGVSQSPSNKVTEKGKDVELRCDPISGHTALYWYRQSLGQGLEFLIYFQGNSAPDKSGLPSDRFSAERTGGSVSTLTIQRTQQEDSAVYLCASSLIKAAGNSPLHFGNGTRLTVT.

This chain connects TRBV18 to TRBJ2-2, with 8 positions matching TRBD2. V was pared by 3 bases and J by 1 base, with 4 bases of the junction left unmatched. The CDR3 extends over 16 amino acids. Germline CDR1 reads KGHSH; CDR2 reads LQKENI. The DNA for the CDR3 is TGTGCCAGCTCACCGGTCCTAGCGGGGAACACCGGGGAGCTGTTTTTT. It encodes CASSPVLAGNTGELFF.

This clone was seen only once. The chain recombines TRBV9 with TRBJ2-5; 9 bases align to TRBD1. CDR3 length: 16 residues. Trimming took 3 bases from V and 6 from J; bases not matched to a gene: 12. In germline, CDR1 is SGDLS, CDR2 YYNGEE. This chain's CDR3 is CASSASPTGGRKTQYF. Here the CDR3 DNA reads TGTGCCAGCAGCGCCTCCCCGACAGGGGGTCGAAAGACCCAGTACTTC.

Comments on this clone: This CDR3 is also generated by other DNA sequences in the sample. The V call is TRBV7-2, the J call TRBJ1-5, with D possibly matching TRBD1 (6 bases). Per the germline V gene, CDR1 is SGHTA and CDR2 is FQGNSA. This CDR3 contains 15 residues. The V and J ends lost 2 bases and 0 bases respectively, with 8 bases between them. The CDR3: CASSLTQGSNQPQHF. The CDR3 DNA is TGTGCCAGCAGCTTAACACAGGGTAGCAATCAGCCCCAGCATTTT.

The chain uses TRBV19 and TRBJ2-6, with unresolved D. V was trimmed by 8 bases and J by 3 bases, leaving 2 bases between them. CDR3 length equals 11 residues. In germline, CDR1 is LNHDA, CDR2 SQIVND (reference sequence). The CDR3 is CASYGANVLTF. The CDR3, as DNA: TGTGCCAGTTATGGGGCCAACGTCCTGACTTTC.

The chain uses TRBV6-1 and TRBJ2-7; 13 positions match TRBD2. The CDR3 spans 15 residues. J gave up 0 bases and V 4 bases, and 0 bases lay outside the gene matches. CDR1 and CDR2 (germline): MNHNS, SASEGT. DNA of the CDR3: TGTGCCAGCAGTGGGACTAGCGGGAGCTCCTACGAGCAGTACTTC. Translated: CASSGTSGSSYEQYF.

CDR3 sequence reads: CASSAGGAGNQPQHF. CDR3 bases: TGTGCCAGTAGTGCGGGGGGGGCGGGCAATCAGCCCCAGCATTTT. The chain employs TRBV19 and TRBJ1-5, with a possible D match to TRBD1 (6 bases). Trimming removed 5 bases at V and 2 bases at J, with 13 bases between. The germline CDR1 and CDR2 sequences are LNHDA and SQIVND (reference sequence). The CDR3 consists of 15 residues.

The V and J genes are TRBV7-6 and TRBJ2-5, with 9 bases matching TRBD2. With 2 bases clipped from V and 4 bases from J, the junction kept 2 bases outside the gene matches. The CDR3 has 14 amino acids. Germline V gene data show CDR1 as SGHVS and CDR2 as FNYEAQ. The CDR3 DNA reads TGTGCCAGCAGCTTACCGGGACTAGCAGAGACCCAGTACTTC. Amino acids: CASSLPGLAETQYF.

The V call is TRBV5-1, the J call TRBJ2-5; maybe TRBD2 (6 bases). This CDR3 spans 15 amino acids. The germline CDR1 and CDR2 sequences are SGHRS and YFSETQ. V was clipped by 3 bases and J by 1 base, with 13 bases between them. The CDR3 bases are TGCGCCAGCAGCTCGGCTAGCGTACCCCAAGAGACCCAGTACTTC. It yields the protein CASSSASVPQETQYF.

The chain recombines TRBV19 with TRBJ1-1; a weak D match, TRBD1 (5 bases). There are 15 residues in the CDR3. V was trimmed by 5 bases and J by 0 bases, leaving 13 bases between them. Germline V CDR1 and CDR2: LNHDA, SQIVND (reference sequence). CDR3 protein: CASSSRQTLNTEAFF. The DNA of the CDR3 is TGTGCCAGTAGTTCACGACAGACTCTGAACACTGAAGCTTTCTTT.

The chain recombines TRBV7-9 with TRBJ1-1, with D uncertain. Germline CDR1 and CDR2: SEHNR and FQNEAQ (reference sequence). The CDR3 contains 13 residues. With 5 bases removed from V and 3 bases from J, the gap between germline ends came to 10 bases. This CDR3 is CASSPFRDTEAFF. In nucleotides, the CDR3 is TGTGCCAGCAGCCCGTTCCGGGACACTGAAGCTTTCTTT.

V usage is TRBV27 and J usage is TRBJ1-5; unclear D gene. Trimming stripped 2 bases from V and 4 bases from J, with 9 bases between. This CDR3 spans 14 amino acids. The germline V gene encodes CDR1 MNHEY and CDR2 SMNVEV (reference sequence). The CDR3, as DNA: TGTGCCAGCAGTTTAAGTGCGGCGAATCAGCCCCAGCATTTT. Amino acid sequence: CASSLSAANQPQHF.

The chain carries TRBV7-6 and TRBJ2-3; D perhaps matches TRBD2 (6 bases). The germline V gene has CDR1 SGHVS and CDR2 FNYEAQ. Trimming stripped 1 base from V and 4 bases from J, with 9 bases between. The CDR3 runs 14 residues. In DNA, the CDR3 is TGTGCCAGCAGCTTAGGGACGGGGGCAGATACGCAGTATTTT. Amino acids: CASSLGTGADTQYF.

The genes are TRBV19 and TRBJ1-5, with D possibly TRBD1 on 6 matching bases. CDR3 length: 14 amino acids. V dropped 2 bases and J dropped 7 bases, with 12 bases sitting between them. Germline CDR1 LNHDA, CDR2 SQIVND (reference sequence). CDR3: CASSIYRDQQPQHF. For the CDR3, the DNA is TGTGCCAGTAGTATATACAGGGATCAACAGCCCCAGCATTTT.